The source of this T cell receptor beta chain is a study of regulatory T cells in long-lasting Graves disease. This CDR3 comprises 14 residues. V lost 7 bases and J 5 bases, leaving 15 bases between the germline ends. Time point reported: newly diagnosed GD, antithyroid drugs for less than 3 months. From PBMCs, RNA was extracted and then used to make the TCR library. This clonotype is a singleton in its sample. Arm-PCR of CDR3 regions and iRepertoire HTBI primers were the basis on which TCR beta libraries were built. A single record per CDR3 protein comes from TCRdb applying MiXCR to the multiplex PCR reads. The sample comprises about 540,000 distinct CDR3 sequences, approximately 13% of which are singletons, and 10% rests with the top ten. These same data were also listed under a study on T cells in Graves' hyperthyroidism and ophthalmopathy.

Here the sequenced sample was peripheral blood mononuclear cells (PBMCs), taken at new diagnosis, from a patient treated with antithyroid drugs. The gene calls are TRBV12-3 or TRBV12-4 and TRBJ2-1; TRBD1 is a possible D gene (5 bases). This receptor was identified in a man aged 25 to 40 with Graves disease. As DNA, the CDR3 is TGTGCCAGCACTTACCGGATAGGGGACAATGAGCAGTTCTTC. Amino acid sequence: CASTYRIGDNEQFF.